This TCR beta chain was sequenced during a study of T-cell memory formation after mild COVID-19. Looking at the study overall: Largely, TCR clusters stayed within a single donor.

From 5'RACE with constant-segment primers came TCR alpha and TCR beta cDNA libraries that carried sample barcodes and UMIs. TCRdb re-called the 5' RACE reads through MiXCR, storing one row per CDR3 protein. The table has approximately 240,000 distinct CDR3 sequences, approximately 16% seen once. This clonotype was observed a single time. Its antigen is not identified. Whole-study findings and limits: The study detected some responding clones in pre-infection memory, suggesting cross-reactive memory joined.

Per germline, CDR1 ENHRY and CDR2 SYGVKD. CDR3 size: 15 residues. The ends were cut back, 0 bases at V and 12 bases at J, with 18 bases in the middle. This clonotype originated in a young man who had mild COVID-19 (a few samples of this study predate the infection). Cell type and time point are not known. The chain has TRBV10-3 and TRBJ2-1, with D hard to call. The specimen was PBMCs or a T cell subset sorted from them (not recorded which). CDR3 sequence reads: CAISESSGRVYGQFF. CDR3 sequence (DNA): TGTGCCATCAGTGAGTCATCCGGCAGAGTCTACGGGCAGTTCTTC.